One and the same sample provided the 22 T cell receptor beta chains below, sequenced in a study of cytomegalovirus exposure and HLA in healthy donors. 13 Jbeta primers and 60 Vbeta primers were used for the PCR. Repertoires were generated with immunoSEQ multiplex PCR, while TCRdb's copy carries only in-frame clones and drops some. The sample contains roughly 120,000 clones, approximately 78% of which appear only once. The sample comprised PBMCs. The receptors originated from a man in his forties in good health and CMV-seronegative.

This rearrangement joins TRBV30 to TRBJ2-1; D is unclear. This CDR3 has 12 residues. CDR1 GTSNPN and CDR2 SVGIG come from the germline V gene (reference sequence). Trimming pared 5 bases from V and 6 bases from J, leaving 11 bases between. The DNA of the CDR3 is TGTGCCTGGGGCCATGGTGGCAATGAGCAGTTCTTC. Amino acids: CAWGHGGNEQFF.

V gene TRBV15 combines with J gene TRBJ2-3; TRBD2 matches at 7 bases. The CDR3 covers 21 residues. The V segment lost 5 bases and the J segment 0 bases; nucleotides outside the gene matches: 23. Germline values: CDR1 LNHNV, CDR2 YYDKDF (reference sequence). The CDR3 nucleotides are TGTGCCACCAGCGGAATCCCCAGGGAGGGCGGATATACTACTAGCACAGATACGCAGTATTTT. Translating gives CATSGIPREGGYTTSTDTQYF.

The gene calls are TRBV30 and TRBJ2-7; 8 bases map to TRBD1. CDR3 size: 15 residues. The germline gives CDR1 GTSNPN, CDR2 SVGIG (reference sequence). The V and J ends lost 2 bases and 0 bases, in that order; junction bases with no gene match: 6. Here the CDR3 reads CAWSWTGSLSYEQYF. CDR3 DNA sequence: TGTGCCTGGAGTTGGACAGGGTCCCTCTCCTACGAGCAGTACTTC.

J is TRBJ1-2 and V is TRBV5-6; the match to TRBD1 covers 10 bases. The V and J ends lost 2 bases and 2 bases, in that order; junction bases with no gene match: 6. The CDR3 runs 16 residues. Germline V lookup: CDR1 SGHDT, CDR2 YYEEEE. CDR3 amino acids: CASSFPGTGANYGYTF. CDR3 in DNA: TGTGCCAGCAGCTTCCCGGGGACAGGGGCAAACTATGGCTACACCTTC.

The chain carries TRBV15 and TRBJ2-7; D perhaps matches TRBD1 (6 bases). The CDR3 contains 14 residues. Trimming cost V 9 bases and J 0 bases, with 15 bases left between them. Germline lookup yields CDR1 LNHNV and CDR2 YYDKDF (reference sequence). The CDR3 here is CATRRDTGSYEQYF. The CDR3, as DNA: TGTGCCACTCGCCGGGACACCGGCTCCTACGAGCAGTACTTC.

The chain employs TRBV5-8 and TRBJ1-2, with D possibly TRBD1 on 5 matching bases. The CDR3 length is 13 residues. V was cut by 0 bases and J by 8 bases, with 11 bases left in between. Germline V gives CDR1 SGHTS, CDR2 YDEGEE. The CDR3 DNA follows: TGTGCCAGCAGCTTGGGCACAGGAGACGGCTACACCTTC. Translating it yields CASSLGTGDGYTF.

V usage is TRBV7-9 and J usage is TRBJ1-2; D may be TRBD1 (5 bases). The CDR3 loop spans 17 amino acids. The V gene's germline CDR1 is SEHNR and CDR2 FQNEAQ (reference sequence). V was shortened by 1 base and J by 8 bases, with 23 bases between the two germline ends. CDR3 residues: CASSLGAGLTDDGGYTF. CDR3 sequence (DNA): TGTGCCAGCAGCTTAGGGGCGGGACTGACAGACGACGGCGGCTACACCTTC.

J is TRBJ2-4 and V is TRBV4-1, with D possibly being TRBD2 (6 bases). This CDR3 is 16 amino acids long. Germline values: CDR1 MGHRA, CDR2 YSYEKL. Trimming shortened V by 0 bases and J by 9 bases, and 18 bases separated the two germline ends. The CDR3 reads CASSQELVAVLGIQYF. The CDR3 region has the DNA TGCGCCAGCAGCCAAGAGCTTGTAGCGGTTCTGGGCATTCAGTACTTC.

This sequence joins TRBV30 and TRBJ1-3; D is ambiguous. The CDR3 covers 14 residues. V lost 4 bases and J 2 bases, leaving 12 bases between the germline ends. Germline CDR1 GTSNPN, CDR2 SVGIG (reference sequence). For the CDR3, the DNA is TGTGCCTGGATGAGGTTTGGCCCTGGAAACACCATATATTTT. It codes for CAWMRFGPGNTIYF.

The V gene is TRBV6-1, the J gene TRBJ1-5; 7 nucleotides match TRBD1. Germline CDR1 MNHNS, CDR2 SASEGT. CDR3 length: 15 residues. After removal of 5 bases from V and 1 base from J, the junction contained 5 bases not matched to a gene. CDR3 sequence: CASSRDSHSNQPQHF. The CDR3 DNA is TGTGCCAGCAGTAGGGACAGTCACAGCAATCAGCCCCAGCATTTT.

The genes are TRBV11-2 and TRBJ2-7; D remains unclear. The CDR3 has 12 amino acids. From germline, CDR1 is SGHAT and CDR2 FQNNGV. V dropped 2 bases and J dropped 3 bases, with 5 bases sitting between them. The CDR3 loop reads CASSLLGYEQYF. In nucleotides, the CDR3 is TGTGCCAGCAGCTTACTCGGCTACGAGCAGTACTTC.

The table lists this clone with a few counts. This chain links TRBV5-5 with TRBJ2-5, with no clear D. Trimming removed 0 bases at V and 2 bases at J, with 8 bases between. The germline CDR1 and CDR2 sequences are SGHKS and YYEKEE (reference sequence). CDR3 length: 14 residues. The DNA of the CDR3 is TGTGCCAGCAGCTTGGCCTCGGGTCAAGAGACCCAGTACTTC. Amino acid sequence: CASSLASGQETQYF.

This clone was found a few times. Other DNA sequences in the sample encode the same CDR3. This chain joins TRBV14 and TRBJ2-2; TRBD2 matches at 7 bases. In germline, CDR1 is SGHDN, CDR2 FVKESK. Trimming at V came to 1 base and at J to 5 bases, leaving 4 bases not matched to a gene. The CDR3 has 15 amino acids. This CDR3 is CASSQAGGGTGELFF. CDR3 nucleotide sequence: TGTGCCAGCAGCCAAGCGGGAGGTGGAACCGGGGAGCTGTTTTTT. The variable domain in full, completed from reference TRBV14 and TRBJ2-2, reads EAGVTQFPSHSVIEKGQTVTLRCDPISGHDNLYWYRRVMGKEIKFLLHFVKESKQDESGMPNNRFLAERTGGTYSTLKVQPAELEDSGVYFCASSQAGGGTGELFFGEGSRLTVL.

J is TRBJ2-1 and V is TRBV7-9; perhaps TRBD2 as D (6 bases). In germline, CDR1 is SEHNR, CDR2 FQNEAQ (reference sequence). Trimming stripped 5 bases from V and 1 base from J, with 12 bases between. The CDR3 contains 15 residues. CDR3 in amino acids: CASSVEGTSYNEQFF. CDR3 in DNA: TGTGCCAGCAGCGTTGAGGGGACTTCCTACAATGAGCAGTTCTTC.

The chain has TRBV7-9 and TRBJ2-5, with 8 positions matching TRBD1. CDR1 is SEHNR, CDR2 FQNEAQ, per germline (reference sequence). J was trimmed by 0 bases and V by 3 bases; bases with no gene match: 9. CDR3 length: 17 residues. Written as DNA, the CDR3 is TGTGCCAGCAGCTTTCCTATTGGGACAGGACACCAAGAGACCCAGTACTTC. Protein sequence: CASSFPIGTGHQETQYF.

This clone was counted between two and nine times. The rearrangement uses TRBV7-3 and TRBJ2-5; D is possibly TRBD2 (5 bases). Germline CDR1 SGHTA, CDR2 FQGTGA. V dropped 6 bases and J dropped 1 base, with 15 bases sitting between them. CDR3 length: 15 residues. CDR3 DNA: TGTGCCAGCAGTCCCGAGGCGGGCAGCCAAGAGACCCAGTACTTC. Amino acids: CASSPEAGSQETQYF. The full variable domain, completed using reference TRBV7-3 and TRBJ2-5, is GAGVSQTPSNKVTEKGKYVELRCDPISGHTALYWYRQSLGQGPEFLIYFQGTGAADDSGLPNDRFFAVRPEGSVSTLKIQRTERGDSAVYLCASSPEAGSQETQYFGPGTRLLVL.

This chain uses TRBV11-2 with TRBJ2-7, with 7 bases lining up with TRBD2. CDR1 is SGHAT, CDR2 FQNNGV, per germline. CDR3 length equals 15 residues. Trimming at V came to 4 bases and at J to 3 bases, leaving 9 bases not matched to a gene. The CDR3 DNA sequence: TGTGCCAGCAGCTCGCCTTTTCGGGGGGTCTACGAGCAGTACTTC. Its protein product is CASSSPFRGVYEQYF.

This clone has a handful of counts. The chain combines TRBV5-1 with TRBJ1-4; maybe TRBD1 (6 bases). Deletions cut 4 bases from V and 5 bases from J, with 12 bases between. The CDR3 length is 14 residues. Looked up from germline, CDR1 is SGHRS and CDR2 is YFSETQ. The CDR3 reads CASSQDSRNEKLFF. The CDR3 DNA reads as TGCGCCAGCAGCCAGGACAGCCGGAATGAAAAACTGTTTTTT.

The chain recombines TRBV9 with TRBJ2-5, with 12 bases aligning to TRBD2. The germline gives CDR1 SGDLS, CDR2 YYNGEE. The CDR3 is 17 residues long. Losses at the gene ends were 0 bases for V and 2 bases for J; bases not matched to a gene: 5. The CDR3 protein is CASSVDLAGGEQETQYF. The CDR3 region has the DNA TGTGCCAGCAGCGTAGACCTAGCGGGGGGGGAGCAAGAGACCCAGTACTTC.

This clone showed up just once. V is TRBV5-6 and J is TRBJ1-1; 7 bases map to TRBD1. Looked up from germline, CDR1 is SGHDT and CDR2 is YYEEEE. Germline trimming cut 2 bases from V and 1 base from J; bases unmatched to any gene: 2. This CDR3 is 14 amino acids long. Written as DNA, the CDR3 is TGTGCCAGCAGCTTCGGGACAGAGAACACTGAAGCTTTCTTT. Translation: CASSFGTENTEAFF.

The chain employs TRBV6-6 and TRBJ2-7; possible D gene TRBD2, 5 bases. Deletions cut 6 bases from V and 3 bases from J, with 15 bases between. Germline CDR1 reads MNHNY; CDR2 reads SVGAGI (reference sequence). This CDR3 comprises 14 residues. The CDR3 DNA reads TGTGCCAGCAGCTCATTCGGGGATGGCTACGAGCAGTACTTC. It codes for CASSSFGDGYEQYF.

The DNA for the CDR3 is TGTGCCAGCAGTTTAGCGGGAGGGCAAAATGAGCAGTTCTTC. Its protein product is CASSLAGGQNEQFF. The chain has TRBV27 and TRBJ2-1; 9 nucleotides align to TRBD2. From germline, CDR1 is MNHEY and CDR2 SMNVEV (reference sequence). CDR3 length: 14 residues. The V and J ends lost 2 bases and 7 bases, in that order; junction bases with no gene match: 3.